This T cell receptor beta chain came from a study of blood T cell repertoires in COVID-19. Study at large: T cells, B-cell-depleted T cells, or PBMCs supplied cDNA or gDNA.

Here immunoSEQ multiplex PCR was the method, and the copy in TCRdb shows in-frame clones only, minus some. The sample includes 150,000 to 200,000 clones, approximately 79% of them seen just once. Germline CDR1 KGHDR, CDR2 SFDVKD. V dropped 2 bases and J dropped 8; count of bases not matched to a gene: 5. This CDR3 is built from 14 residues. This TCR derives from a woman older than 75 with acute or convalescent COVID-19. The chain is built from TRBV24-1 and TRBJ1-2; 9 bases align to TRBD1. Sample: peripheral blood. CDR3 loop: CATSDSTGGAGYTF. CDR3 DNA sequence: TGTGCCACCAGTGATTCAACAGGGGGCGCGGGCTACACCTTC.